A single sample is the source of the 15 T cell receptor beta chains below, sequenced in a study of Ad26.COV2.S vaccination and SARS-CoV-2 variants (dated by TCRdb to about 2021). This specimen's treatment or condition label, interpreted: roughly 18 received Ad26.COV2.S at low or high dose, single or two shots; about 5 received placebo; per-sample allocation not given. Repertoires of vaccine and placebo recipients were sequenced from samples collected on day 63 after the first injection. The method behind the library was the immunoSEQ multiplex PCR assay. The source is immuneACCESS, and TCRdb retained only in-frame sequences with V and J called. Part of the clones is not carried over; for the studies checked, unresolved V genes explain less than half of this, and the remainder is unexplained. This sample lists approximately 410,000 clones; approximately 88% were detected once. 3.6% of the sample is in the top ten clones.

The sequences come from peripheral blood, collected in a trial of Ad26.COV2.S vaccine versus placebo. Every receptor here comes from a person between 18 and 65 years old who received the Ad26.COV2.S COVID-19 vaccine or a placebo.

This clone was seen only a few times. V gene TRBV28 combines with J gene TRBJ1-6, with D possibly being TRBD1 (6 bases). Trimming shortened V by 11 bases and J by 5 bases, and 13 bases separated the two germline ends. The CDR3 extends over 13 amino acids. Looked up from germline, CDR1 is MDHEN and CDR2 is SYDVKM. The CDR3 sequence is CAGRDTNNSPLHF. CDR3 coding DNA: TGTGCCGGACGGGACACCAATAATTCACCCCTCCACTTT.

The rearrangement links TRBV28 to TRBJ2-3; TRBD1 might be the D (6 bases). V was clipped by 7 bases and J by 0 bases, with 11 bases between them. Germline V CDR1 and CDR2: MDHEN, SYDVKM. There are 14 residues in the CDR3. CDR3 sequence (DNA): TGTGCCAGCATAAAAGGGGGTAGCACAGATACGCAGTATTTT. This encodes CASIKGGSTDTQYF.

V usage is TRBV3-1 (or the pseudogene TRBV3-2) and J usage is TRBJ2-1; no clear D gene. V lost 4 bases and J 9 bases, leaving 10 bases between the germline ends. This CDR3 has 12 residues. CDR1 and CDR2 (germline): LGHDT, YNNKEL (reference sequence). Written as DNA, the CDR3 is TGTGCCAGCAGCCCAGAGTGCACTGAGCAGTTCTTC. Protein sequence: CASSPECTEQFF.

The chain couples TRBV11-2 to TRBJ2-2, with a weak D call TRBD1 (7 bases). The CDR3 has 15 residues. Trimming removed 2 bases at V and 5 bases at J, with 12 bases between. Germline V gives CDR1 SGHAT, CDR2 FQNNGV. The CDR3 bases are TGTGCCAGCAGCTTAAGGACAGGAGGGACCGGGGAGCTGTTTTTT. Its translation: CASSLRTGGTGELFF.

The chain couples TRBV4-1 to TRBJ1-5; D uncertain. Trimming stripped 4 bases from V and 0 bases from J, with 10 bases between. The CDR3 contains 15 residues. The germline V gene has CDR1 MGHRA and CDR2 YSYEKL. The CDR3 DNA is TGCGCCAGCAGCCGCAGGACGGATAGCAATCAGCCCCAGCATTTT. The encoded protein is CASSRRTDSNQPQHF.

The chain joins TRBV6-5 to TRBJ1-5; 9 nucleotides align to TRBD1. The germline V gene encodes CDR1 MNHEY and CDR2 SVGAGI. This CDR3 comprises 15 residues. V gave up 6 bases and J gave up 0 bases; unmatched junction bases: 3. In DNA form, the CDR3 reads TGTGCCAGCAGAAAGACAGGGGGTAGCAATCAGCCCCAGCATTTT. It is translated as CASRKTGGSNQPQHF.

The chain employs TRBV19 and TRBJ1-1; D not certain. CDR3 size: 16 residues. CDR1 LNHDA and CDR2 SQIVND come from the germline V gene (reference sequence). Trimming took 6 bases from V and 0 from J, leaving 17 bases between them. As DNA, the CDR3 is TGTGCCAGTAGGGGAGAAGGGAGAGGGATGAACACTGAAGCTTTCTTT. As protein: CASRGEGRGMNTEAFF.

This rearrangement joins TRBV2 to TRBJ1-5; D not resolved. Germline V gives CDR1 SNHLY, CDR2 FYNNEI. The CDR3 length is 15 residues. V was shortened by 0 bases and J by 3 bases, with 9 bases between the two germline ends. The CDR3 DNA reads TGTGCCAGCAGTGAAGCCGTGTCCTTCAATCAGCCCCAGCATTTT. It translates to CASSEAVSFNQPQHF. The variable domain in full, with the rest retrieved from reference TRBV2 and TRBJ1-5, is EPEVTQTPSHQVTQMGQEVILRCVPISNHLYFYWYRQILGQKVEFLVSFYNNEISEKSEIFDDQFSVERPDGSNFTLKIRSTKLEDSAMYFCASSEAVSFNQPQHFGDGTRLSIL.

The J gene is TRBJ2-3, the V gene TRBV7-9; D not certain. CDR3 size: 15 residues. Trimming removed 2 bases from V and 2 bases from J, with 11 bases in between. Germline V lookup: CDR1 SEHNR, CDR2 FQNEAQ (reference sequence). For the CDR3, the DNA is TGTGCCAGCAGCTTAAGGGCGGCACACACAGATACGCAGTATTTT. Translated, it gives CASSLRAAHTDTQYF.

The gene calls are TRBV7-9 and TRBJ2-3; TRBD1 matches 8 bases. Germline V CDR1 and CDR2: SEHNR, FQNEAQ (reference sequence). CDR3 length equals 14 residues. The V and J ends lost 5 bases and 5 bases, in that order; junction bases with no gene match: 6. CDR3 nucleotide sequence: TGTGCCAGCAGCCTTGGACAGGGTCAAGATACGCAGTATTTT. Protein: CASSLGQGQDTQYF.

The CDR3 loop is CASSLSGGPYEQYF. The DNA for the CDR3 is TGTGCCAGCAGCTTAAGCGGGGGGCCCTACGAGCAGTACTTC. The chain is built from TRBV7-3 and TRBJ2-7; 8 nucleotides align to TRBD2. Germline V lookup: CDR1 SGHTA, CDR2 FQGTGA. V shed 1 base and J 2 bases; nucleotides not matched to a gene: 1. CDR3 size: 14 residues.

This clone was detected only a few times. This rearrangement joins TRBV7-2 to TRBJ2-7, with 9 bases aligning to TRBD2. The CDR3 sequence is 14 residues long. Germline loops: CDR1 SGHTA, CDR2 FQGNSA. Trimming at V came to 0 bases and at J to 4 bases, leaving 1 base not matched to a gene. In DNA form, the CDR3 reads TGTGCCAGCAGCTTAGCAAGCGGGGGGTACGAGCAGTACTTC. It yields the protein CASSLASGGYEQYF.

J is TRBJ1-3 and V is TRBV13; the D is unclear. This CDR3 comprises 15 residues. Trimming took 2 bases from V and 3 from J, leaving 11 bases between them. Germline CDR1 is PRHDT and CDR2 is FYEKMQ (reference sequence). The CDR3 region is CASSLWSLGGNTIYF. CDR3 coding DNA: TGTGCCAGCAGCTTATGGAGTTTAGGTGGAAACACCATATATTTT.

With regard to this clone: A much larger clonotype is one base distant, so this may be a read error. This chain connects TRBV28 to TRBJ2-7; D remains ambiguous. Per the germline V gene, CDR1 is MDHEN and CDR2 is SYDVKM. CDR3 length equals 10 residues. V was shortened by 6 bases and J by 2 bases, with 2 bases between the two germline ends. CDR3 residues: CASRAYEQYF. The CDR3 bases are TGTGCCAGCAGGGCCTACGAGCAGTACTTC. Based on the CDR3 plus reference TRBV28 and TRBJ2-7, the full variable domain is DVKVTQSSRYLVKRTGEKVFLECVQDMDHENMFWYRQDPGLGLRLIYFSYDVKMKEKGDIPEGYSVSREKKERFSLILESASTNQTSMYLCASRAYEQYFGPGTRLTVT.

The chain recombines TRBV19 with TRBJ2-4, with D tentatively TRBD1 or TRBD2 (7 bases each). The CDR3 loop spans 13 amino acids. Germline values: CDR1 LNHDA, CDR2 SQIVND (reference sequence). V dropped 4 bases and J dropped 9 bases, with 13 bases sitting between them. The CDR3 nucleotides read TGTGCCAGTAGTAGCGACAGGGAGGGCATTCAGTACTTC. Amino acids: CASSSDREGIQYF.